This record concerns one T cell receptor (beta chain) sequence. Its specificity is not known. Trimming left V 9 bases short and J 6 bases short, with 21 bases between. CDR1 and CDR2 from the germline V gene are LNHDA and SQIVND (reference sequence). This CDR3 has 14 amino acids. The data belong to a study of T cell responses to AZD1222 COVID-19 vaccine. Assay: immunoSEQ multiplex PCR; the TCRdb copy retains only in-frame clones and omits some. The table records just under 75,000 clones, around 81% of them present only once. Overall study results and limits: Elevations in Spike-specific TCR breadth and depth followed administration of two AZD1222 doses. Spike was spanned by vaccine-associated CD4 TCRs, which were dominant at 160-218 and 743-854. Repertoire sampling happened only post peak T cell response.

This clonotype was sampled from an adult who received the AZD1222 COVID-19 vaccine. The chain employs TRBV19 and TRBJ2-7; D not certain. The source material was peripheral blood, sampled 28 days after the second AZD1222 dose. The CDR3, as DNA: TGTGCCAGCCCTTTTAGAGGTGCCCCCTCCGAGCAGTACTTC. It translates to CASPFRGAPSEQYF.